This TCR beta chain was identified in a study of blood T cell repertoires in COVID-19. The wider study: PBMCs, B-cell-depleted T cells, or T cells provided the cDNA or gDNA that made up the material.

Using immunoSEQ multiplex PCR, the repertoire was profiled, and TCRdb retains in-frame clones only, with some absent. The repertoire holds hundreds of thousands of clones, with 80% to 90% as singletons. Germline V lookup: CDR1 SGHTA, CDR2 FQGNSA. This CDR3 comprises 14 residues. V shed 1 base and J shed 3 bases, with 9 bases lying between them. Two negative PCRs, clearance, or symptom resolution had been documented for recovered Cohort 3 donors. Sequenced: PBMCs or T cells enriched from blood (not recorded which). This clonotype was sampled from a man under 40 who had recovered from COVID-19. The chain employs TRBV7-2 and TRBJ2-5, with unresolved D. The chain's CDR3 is CASSLENREETQYF. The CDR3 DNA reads TGTGCCAGCAGCTTAGAGAACCGAGAAGAGACCCAGTACTTC.